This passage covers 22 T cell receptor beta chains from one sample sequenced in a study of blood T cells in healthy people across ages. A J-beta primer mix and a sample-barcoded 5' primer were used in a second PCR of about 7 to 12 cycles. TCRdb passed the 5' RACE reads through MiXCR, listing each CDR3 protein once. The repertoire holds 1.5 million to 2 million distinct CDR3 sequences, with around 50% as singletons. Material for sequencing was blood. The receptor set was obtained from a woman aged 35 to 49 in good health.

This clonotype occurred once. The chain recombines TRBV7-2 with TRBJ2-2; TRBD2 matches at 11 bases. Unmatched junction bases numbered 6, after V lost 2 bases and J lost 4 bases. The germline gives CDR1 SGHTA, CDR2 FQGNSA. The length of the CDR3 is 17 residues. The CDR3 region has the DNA TGTGCCAGCAGCTTAACTAGCGGGGGTGGTAGCACCGGGGAGCTGTTTTTT. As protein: CASSLTSGGGSTGELFF.

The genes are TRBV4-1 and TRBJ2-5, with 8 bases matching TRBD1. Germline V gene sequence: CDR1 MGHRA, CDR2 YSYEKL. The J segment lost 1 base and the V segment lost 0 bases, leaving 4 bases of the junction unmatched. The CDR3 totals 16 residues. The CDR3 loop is CASSQDRDRSQETQYF. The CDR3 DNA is TGCGCCAGCAGCCAAGATCGGGACAGGAGCCAAGAGACCCAGTACTTC.

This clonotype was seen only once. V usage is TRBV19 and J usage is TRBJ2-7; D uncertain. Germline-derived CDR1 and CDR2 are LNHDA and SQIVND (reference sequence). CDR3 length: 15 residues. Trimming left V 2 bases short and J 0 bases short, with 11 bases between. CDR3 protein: CASSISWASSYEQYF. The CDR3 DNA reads TGTGCCAGTAGTATATCCTGGGCGAGCTCCTACGAGCAGTACTTC.

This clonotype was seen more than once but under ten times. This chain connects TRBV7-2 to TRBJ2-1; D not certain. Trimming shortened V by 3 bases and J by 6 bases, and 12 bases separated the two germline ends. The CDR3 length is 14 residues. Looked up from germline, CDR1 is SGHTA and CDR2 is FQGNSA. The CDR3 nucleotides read TGTGCCAGCAGCTTCTCCTATGGCACCAATGAGCAGTTCTTC. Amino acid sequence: CASSFSYGTNEQFF.

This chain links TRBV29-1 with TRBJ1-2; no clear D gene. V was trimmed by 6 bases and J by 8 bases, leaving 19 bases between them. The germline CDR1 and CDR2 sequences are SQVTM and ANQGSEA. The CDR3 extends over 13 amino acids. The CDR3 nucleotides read TGCAGCGTCGAAACAGCGGCCGCGTACGGCTACACCTTC. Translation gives CSVETAAAYGYTF.

The CDR3 sequence: CASSVVTGGRADTQYF. The CDR3 DNA is TGTGCCAGCAGCGTAGTAACAGGGGGCCGGGCAGATACGCAGTATTTT. The chain carries TRBV9 and TRBJ2-3, with 9 bases fitting TRBD1. The CDR3 is 16 amino acids. V trimming: 0 bases; J trimming: 4 bases; junction bases outside the gene matches: 6. From germline, CDR1 is SGDLS and CDR2 YYNGEE.

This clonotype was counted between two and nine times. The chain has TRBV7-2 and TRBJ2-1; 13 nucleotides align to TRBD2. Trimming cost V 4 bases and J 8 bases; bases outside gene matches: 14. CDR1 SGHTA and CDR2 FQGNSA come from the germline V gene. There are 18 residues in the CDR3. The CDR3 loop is CASSSRGGRTSGGDEQFF. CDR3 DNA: TGTGCCAGCAGCTCTCGGGGGGGCCGGACTAGCGGGGGCGATGAGCAGTTCTTC.

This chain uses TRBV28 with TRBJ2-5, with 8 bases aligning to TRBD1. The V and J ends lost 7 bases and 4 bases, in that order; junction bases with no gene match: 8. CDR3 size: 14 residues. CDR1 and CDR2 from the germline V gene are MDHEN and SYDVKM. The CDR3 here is CASKAPGGSETQYF. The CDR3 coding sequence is TGTGCCAGCAAGGCGCCAGGGGGCTCAGAGACCCAGTACTTC. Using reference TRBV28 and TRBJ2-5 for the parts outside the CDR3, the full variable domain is DVKVTQSSRYLVKRTGEKVFLECVQDMDHENMFWYRQDPGLGLRLIYFSYDVKMKEKGDIPEGYSVSREKKERFSLILESASTNQTSMYLCASKAPGGSETQYFGPGTRLLVL.

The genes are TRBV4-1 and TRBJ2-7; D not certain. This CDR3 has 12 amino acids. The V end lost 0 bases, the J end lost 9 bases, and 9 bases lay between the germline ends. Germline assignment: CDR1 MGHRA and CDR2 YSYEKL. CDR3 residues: CASSQEVLRQYF. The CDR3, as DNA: TGCGCCAGCAGCCAAGAAGTGTTAAGGCAGTACTTC.

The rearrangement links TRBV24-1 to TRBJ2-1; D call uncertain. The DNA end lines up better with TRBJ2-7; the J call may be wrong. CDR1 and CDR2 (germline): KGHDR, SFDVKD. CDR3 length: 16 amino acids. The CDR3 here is CATSDLRPGFYNEQYF. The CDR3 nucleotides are TGTGCCACCAGTGATTTGCGTCCAGGTTTCTACAATGAGCAGTACTTC.

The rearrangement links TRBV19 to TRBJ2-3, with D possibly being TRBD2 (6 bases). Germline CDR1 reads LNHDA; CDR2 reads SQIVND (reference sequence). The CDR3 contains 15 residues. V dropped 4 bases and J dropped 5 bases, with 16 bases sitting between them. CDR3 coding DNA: TGTGCCAGTAGTAGAAACGGGGAGGCCGGAGATACGCAGTATTTT. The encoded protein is CASSRNGEAGDTQYF.

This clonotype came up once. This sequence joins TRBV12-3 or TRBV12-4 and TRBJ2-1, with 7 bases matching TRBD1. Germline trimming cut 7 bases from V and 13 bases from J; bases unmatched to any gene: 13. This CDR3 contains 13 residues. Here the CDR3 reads CASTHRGGETQFF. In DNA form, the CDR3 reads TGTGCCAGCACCCACAGGGGTGGAGAGACCCAGTTCTTC.

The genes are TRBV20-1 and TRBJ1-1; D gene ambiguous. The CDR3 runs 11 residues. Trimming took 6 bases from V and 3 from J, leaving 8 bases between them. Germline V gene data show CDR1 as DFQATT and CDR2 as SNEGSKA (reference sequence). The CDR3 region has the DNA TGCAGTGCACGGATCTACACTGAAGCTTTCTTT. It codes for CSARIYTEAFF.

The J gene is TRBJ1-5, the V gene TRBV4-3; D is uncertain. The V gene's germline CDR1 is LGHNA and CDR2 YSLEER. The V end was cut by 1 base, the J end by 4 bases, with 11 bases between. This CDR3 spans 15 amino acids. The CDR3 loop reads CASSQVLGLNQPQHF. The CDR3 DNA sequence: TGCGCCAGCAGCCAAGTATTAGGGCTTAATCAGCCCCAGCATTTT.

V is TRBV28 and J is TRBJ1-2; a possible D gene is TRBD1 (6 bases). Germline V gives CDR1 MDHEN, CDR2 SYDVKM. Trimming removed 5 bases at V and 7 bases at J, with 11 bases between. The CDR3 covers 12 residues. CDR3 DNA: TGTGCCAGCAGTAATACAGGGAGTGGCTACACCTTC. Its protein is CASSNTGSGYTF.

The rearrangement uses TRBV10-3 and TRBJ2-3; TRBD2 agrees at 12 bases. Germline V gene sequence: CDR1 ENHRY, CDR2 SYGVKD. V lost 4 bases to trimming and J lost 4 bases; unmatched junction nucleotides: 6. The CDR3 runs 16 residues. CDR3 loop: CAISVLASGGADTQYF. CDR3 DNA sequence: TGTGCCATCAGTGTGCTGGCTAGCGGGGGGGCAGATACGCAGTATTTT.

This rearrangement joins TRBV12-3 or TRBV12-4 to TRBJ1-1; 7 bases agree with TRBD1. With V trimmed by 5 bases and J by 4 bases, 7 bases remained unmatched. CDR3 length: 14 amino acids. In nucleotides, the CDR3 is TGTGCCAGCAGTACCAGGGGGGGTCCCACTGAAGCTTTCTTT. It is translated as CASSTRGGPTEAFF.

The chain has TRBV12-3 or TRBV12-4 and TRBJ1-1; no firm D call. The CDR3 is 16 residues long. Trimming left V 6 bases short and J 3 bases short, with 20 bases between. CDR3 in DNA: TGTGCCAGCAGACCGGACGGACCCGGGCGGGACACTGAAGCTTTCTTT. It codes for CASRPDGPGRDTEAFF.

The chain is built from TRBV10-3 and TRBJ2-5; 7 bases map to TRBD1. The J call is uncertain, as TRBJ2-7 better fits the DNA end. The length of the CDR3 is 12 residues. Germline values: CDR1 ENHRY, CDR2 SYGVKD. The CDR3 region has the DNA TGTGCCATCGCCAGACAGGGCAACGAGCAGTACTTC. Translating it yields CAIARQGNEQYF.

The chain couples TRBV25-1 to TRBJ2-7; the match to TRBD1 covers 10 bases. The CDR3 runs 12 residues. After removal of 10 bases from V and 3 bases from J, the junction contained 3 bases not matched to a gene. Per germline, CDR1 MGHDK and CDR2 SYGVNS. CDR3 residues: CATRDRGYEQYF. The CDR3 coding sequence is TGTGCCACTCGGGACAGGGGCTACGAGCAGTACTTC.

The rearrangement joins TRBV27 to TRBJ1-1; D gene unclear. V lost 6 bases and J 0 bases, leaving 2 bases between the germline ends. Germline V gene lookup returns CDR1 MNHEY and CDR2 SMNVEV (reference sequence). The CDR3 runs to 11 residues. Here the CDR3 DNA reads TGTGCCAGCAGGATGAACACTGAAGCTTTCTTT. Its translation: CASRMNTEAFF.

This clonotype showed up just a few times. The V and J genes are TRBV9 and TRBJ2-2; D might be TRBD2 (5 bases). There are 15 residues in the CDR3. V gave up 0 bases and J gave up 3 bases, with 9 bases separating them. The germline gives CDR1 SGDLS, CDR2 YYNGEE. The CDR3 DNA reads TGTGCCAGCAGCGTAGTTAACGGGGACACCGGGGAGCTGTTTTTT. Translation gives CASSVVNGDTGELFF. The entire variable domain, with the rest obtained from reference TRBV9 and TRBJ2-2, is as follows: DSGVTQTPKHLITATGQRVTLRCSPRSGDLSVYWYQQSLDQGLQFLIQYYNGEERAKGNILERFSAQQFPDLHSELNLSSLELGDSALYFCASSVVNGDTGELFFGEGSRLTVL.